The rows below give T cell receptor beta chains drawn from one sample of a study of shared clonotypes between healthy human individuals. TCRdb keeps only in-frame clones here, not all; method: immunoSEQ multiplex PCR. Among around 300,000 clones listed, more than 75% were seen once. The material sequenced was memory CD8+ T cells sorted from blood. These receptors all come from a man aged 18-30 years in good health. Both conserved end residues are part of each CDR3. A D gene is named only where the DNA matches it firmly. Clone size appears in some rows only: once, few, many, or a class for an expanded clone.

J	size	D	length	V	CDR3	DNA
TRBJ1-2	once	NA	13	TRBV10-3	CAIRMGESYGYTF	TGTGCCATCAGGATGGGAGAGAGCTATGGCTACACCTTC
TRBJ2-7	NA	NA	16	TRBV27	CASSPSVGSYSYEQYF	TGTGCCAGCAGTCCATCCGTGGGGAGCTACTCCTACGAGCAGTACTTC
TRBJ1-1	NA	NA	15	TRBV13	CASRSTGGGGNEAFF	TGTGCCAGCAGATCTACAGGCGGTGGGGGAAATGAAGCTTTCTTT
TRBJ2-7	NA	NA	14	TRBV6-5	CASGLWESGREQYF	TGTGCCAGCGGCCTGTGGGAAAGCGGACGCGAGCAGTACTTC
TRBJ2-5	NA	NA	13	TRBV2	CASSEGLQETQYF	TGTGCCAGCAGTGAAGGCCTCCAAGAGACCCAGTACTTC
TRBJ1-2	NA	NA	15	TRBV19	CASRMSLISGEGYTF	TGTGCCAGTAGGATGAGCCTGATCTCAGGGGAAGGCTACACCTTC
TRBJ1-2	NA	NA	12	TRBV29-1	CSVEGELGGYTF	TGCAGCGTTGAAGGCGAACTAGGGGGCTACACCTTC
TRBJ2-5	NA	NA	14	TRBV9	CASTPPENQETQYF	TGTGCCAGCACCCCTCCGGAAAACCAAGAGACCCAGTACTTC
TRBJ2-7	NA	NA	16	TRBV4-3	CASSPRWIGFYHEQYF	TGCGCCAGCAGCCCCCGTTGGATCGGCTTTTACCACGAGCAGTACTTC
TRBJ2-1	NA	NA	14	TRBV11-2	CASSPGLSYNEQFF	TGTGCCAGCAGCCCCGGACTGTCCTACAATGAGCAGTTCTTC
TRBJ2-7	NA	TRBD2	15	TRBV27	CASSPWGTSKNEQYF	TGTGCCAGCAGCCCTTGGGGGACTAGTAAGAACGAGCAGTACTTC
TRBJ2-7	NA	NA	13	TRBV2	CASVGAGGYEQYF	TGTGCCAGCGTAGGGGCAGGGGGGTACGAGCAGTACTTC
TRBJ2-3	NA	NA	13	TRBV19	CASSIGSPDTQYF	TGTGCCAGTAGTATAGGGAGTCCGGATACGCAGTATTTT
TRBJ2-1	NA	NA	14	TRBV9	CASSAEGSVDEQFF	TGTGCCAGCAGCGCCGAAGGTAGCGTGGATGAGCAGTTCTTC
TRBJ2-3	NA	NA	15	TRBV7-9	CASSSPATSTDTQYF	TGTGCCAGCAGCTCCCCCGCGACTAGCACAGATACGCAGTATTTT
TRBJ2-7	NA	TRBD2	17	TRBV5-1	CASSLYGTSGNHREQYF	TGCGCCAGCAGCTTGTATGGGACTAGTGGAAATCATCGGGAGCAGTACTTC
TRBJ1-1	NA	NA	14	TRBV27	CASSFAGVPTEAFF	TGTGCCAGCAGTTTTGCCGGGGTCCCCACTGAAGCTTTCTTT
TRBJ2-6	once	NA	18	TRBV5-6	CASSFLCCGPRGANVLTF	TGTGCCAGCAGCTTCTTGTGTTGCGGGCCCAGGGGGGCCAACGTCCTGACTTTC
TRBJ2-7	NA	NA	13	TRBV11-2	CASSLGIAYEQYF	TGTGCCAGCAGCTTAGGCATAGCCTACGAGCAGTACTTC
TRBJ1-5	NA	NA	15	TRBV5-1	CARANREWSNQPQHF	TGCGCCAGAGCCAACAGGGAATGGAGCAATCAGCCCCAGCATTTT
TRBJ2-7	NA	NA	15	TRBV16	CASSQSPGVPYEQYF	TGTGCCAGCAGCCAGTCGCCCGGGGTACCCTACGAGCAGTACTTC
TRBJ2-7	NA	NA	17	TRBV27	CASSPKQGRIQSYEQYF	TGTGCCAGCAGTCCCAAGCAGGGCCGTATCCAGTCCTACGAGCAGTACTTC
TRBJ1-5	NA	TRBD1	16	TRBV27	CASSSSTGEVNQPQHF	TGTGCCAGCAGTTCCTCGACAGGGGAAGTCAATCAGCCCCAGCATTTT
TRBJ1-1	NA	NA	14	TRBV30	CAWSVNHLNTEAFF	TGTGCCTGGAGTGTCAACCACCTGAACACTGAAGCTTTCTTT
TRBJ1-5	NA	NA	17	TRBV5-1	CASSLGSDTGRDQPQHF	TGCGCCAGCAGCTTGGGGAGCGACACCGGACGGGACCAGCCCCAGCATTTT
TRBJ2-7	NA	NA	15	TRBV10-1	CASMLGQSLSYEQYF	TGCGCCAGCATGCTAGGACAATCACTCTCCTACGAGCAGTACTTC
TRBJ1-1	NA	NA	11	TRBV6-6	CAILRGTEAFF	TGTGCCATCCTCCGGGGTACTGAAGCTTTCTTT